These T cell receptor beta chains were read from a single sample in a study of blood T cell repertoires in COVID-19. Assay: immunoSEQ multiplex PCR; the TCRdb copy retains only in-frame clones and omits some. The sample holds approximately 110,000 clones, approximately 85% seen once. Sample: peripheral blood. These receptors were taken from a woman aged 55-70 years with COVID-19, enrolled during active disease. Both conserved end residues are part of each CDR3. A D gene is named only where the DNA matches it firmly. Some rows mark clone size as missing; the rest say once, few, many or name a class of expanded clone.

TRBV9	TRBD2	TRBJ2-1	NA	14	CASRPGLAPDEQFF	TGTGCCAGCAGACCGGGACTAGCCCCCGATGAGCAGTTCTTC
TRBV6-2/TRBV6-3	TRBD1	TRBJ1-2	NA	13	CASSRDSLIRYTF	TGTGCCAGCAGCCGGGACAGTCTAATACGCTACACCTTC
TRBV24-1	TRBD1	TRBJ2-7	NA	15	CATSDPGTGVIEQYF	TGTGCCACCAGTGATCCCGGGACAGGGGTTATCGAGCAGTACTTC
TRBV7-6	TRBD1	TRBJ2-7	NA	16	CASSLAHMGQGYEQYF	TGTGCCAGCAGCTTAGCCCACATGGGACAGGGCTACGAGCAGTACTTC
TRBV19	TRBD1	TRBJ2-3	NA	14	CASSTQGARDTQYF	TGTGCCAGTAGTACCCAGGGGGCGAGGGATACGCAGTATTTT
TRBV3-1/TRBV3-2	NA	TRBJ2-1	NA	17	CASSLRVSSDYYNEQFF	TGTGCCAGCAGCCTTCGAGTGTCGTCGGACTACTACAATGAGCAGTTCTTC
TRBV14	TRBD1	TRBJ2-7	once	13	CASSTLDRGNPHF	TGTGCCAGCAGCACATTGGACAGGGGGAACCCTCACTTC
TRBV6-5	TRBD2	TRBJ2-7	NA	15	CASSWGLAESYEQYF	TGTGCCAGCAGTTGGGGACTAGCCGAATCCTACGAGCAGTACTTC
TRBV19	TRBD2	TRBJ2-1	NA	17	CASSIDSGTSGPNEQFF	TGTGCCAGTAGTATAGACTCCGGGACTAGCGGTCCTAATGAGCAGTTCTTC
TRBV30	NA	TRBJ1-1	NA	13	CAWVPPGNTEAFF	TGTGCCTGGGTCCCCCCCGGGAACACTGAAGCTTTCTTT
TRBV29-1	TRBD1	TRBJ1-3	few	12	CSVGQGGNTIYF	TGCAGCGTTGGACAGGGAGGAAACACCATATATTTT
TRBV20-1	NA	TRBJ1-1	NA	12	CSASYTNTEAFF	TGCAGTGCTAGTTACACGAACACTGAAGCTTTCTTT
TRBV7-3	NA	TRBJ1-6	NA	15	CASSLTGRGNSPLHF	TGTGCCAGCAGCTTAACTGGGAGGGGTAATTCACCCCTCCACTTT
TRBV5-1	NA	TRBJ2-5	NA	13	CASSLALDETQYF	TGCGCCAGCAGCTTGGCCCTAGACGAGACCCAGTACTTC
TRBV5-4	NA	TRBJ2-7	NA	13	CASKSNTTLEQYF	TGTGCCAGCAAATCCAATACAACCTTGGAGCAGTACTTC
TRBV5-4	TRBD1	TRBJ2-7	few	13	CASSLGQGSEQYF	TGTGCCAGCAGCTTGGGACAGGGGAGCGAGCAGTACTTC
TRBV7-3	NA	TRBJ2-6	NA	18	CASSASWGQPSGANVLTF	TGTGCCAGCAGCGCCTCGTGGGGACAACCCTCTGGGGCCAACGTCCTGACTTTC
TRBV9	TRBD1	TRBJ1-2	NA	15	CASSVLGQGDYGYTF	TGTGCCAGCAGCGTCCTGGGACAGGGTGACTATGGCTACACCTTC
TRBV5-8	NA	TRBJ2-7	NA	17	CASSLKWQGTSSYEQYF	TGTGCCAGCAGCTTGAAGTGGCAGGGGACGAGCTCCTACGAGCAGTACTTC
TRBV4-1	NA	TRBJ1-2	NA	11	CASSQAEGYTF	TGCGCCAGCAGCCAAGCTGAGGGCTACACCTTC
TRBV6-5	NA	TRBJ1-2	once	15	CASNYPTATNYGYTF	TGTGCCAGCAACTACCCGACAGCTACTAACTATGGCTACACCTTC
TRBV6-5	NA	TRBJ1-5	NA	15	CASSYQMGEGQPQHF	TGTGCCAGCAGTTACCAGATGGGAGAAGGTCAGCCCCAGCATTTT
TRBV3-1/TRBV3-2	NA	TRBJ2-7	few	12	CASSLQSYEQYF	TGTGCCAGCAGCCTACAGAGTTACGAGCAGTACTTC
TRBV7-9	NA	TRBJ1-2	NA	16	CASSLFPDRLMDGYTF	TGTGCCAGCAGCTTATTTCCGGACAGATTGATGGATGGCTACACCTTC
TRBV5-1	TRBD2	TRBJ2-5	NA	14	CASSSGLAEETQYF	TGCGCCAGCAGCTCCGGACTAGCTGAGGAGACCCAGTACTTC
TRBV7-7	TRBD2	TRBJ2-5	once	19	CASSPSRLAGGPRKETQYF	TGTGCTAGCAGCCCGAGTAGACTAGCGGGGGGGCCGAGGAAAGAGACCCAGTACTTC
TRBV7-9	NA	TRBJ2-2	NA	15	CASSRGGLNTGELFF	TGTGCCAGCAGCCGCGGGGGCTTGAACACCGGGGAGCTGTTTTTT
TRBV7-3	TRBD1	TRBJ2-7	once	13	CASSPGTGGEQYF	TGTGCCAGCAGCCCCGGGACAGGGGGCGAGCAGTACTTC
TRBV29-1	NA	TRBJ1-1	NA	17	CSVDGAVRGRMDTEAFF	TGCAGCGTTGATGGGGCTGTGCGGGGGCGGATGGACACTGAAGCTTTCTTT
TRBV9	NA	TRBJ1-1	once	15	CASSEGTGWRTEAFF	TGTGCCAGCAGCGAAGGAACAGGGTGGAGAACTGAAGCTTTCTTT
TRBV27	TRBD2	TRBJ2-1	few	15	CASIPPRAGGNEQFF	TGTGCCAGCATCCCCCCGAGGGCGGGGGGCAATGAGCAGTTCTTC
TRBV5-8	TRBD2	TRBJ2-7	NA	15	CASSHRLAGRNEQYF	TGTGCCAGCAGCCACCGACTAGCGGGCAGGAACGAGCAGTACTTC
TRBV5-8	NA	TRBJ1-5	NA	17	CASSPSRQGLLYPPQHF	TGTGCCAGCAGCCCGAGCAGGCAGGGACTCTTATATCCGCCCCAGCATTTT
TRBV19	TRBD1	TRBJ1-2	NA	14	CASTGTGLNYGYTF	TGTGCCAGTACCGGGACAGGACTCAACTATGGCTACACCTTC
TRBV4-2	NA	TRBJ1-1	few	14	CASSQERGGTEAFF	TGTGCCAGCAGCCAAGAGAGGGGAGGCACTGAAGCTTTCTTT
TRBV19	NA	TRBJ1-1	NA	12	CASSIRGTEAFF	TGTGCCAGTAGTATCCGGGGTACTGAAGCTTTCTTT
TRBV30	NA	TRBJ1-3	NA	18	CAWSVLRGLEDSGNTIYF	TGTGCCTGGAGTGTACTACGAGGACTCGAGGATTCCGGAAACACCATATATTTT
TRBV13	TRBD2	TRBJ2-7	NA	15	CASSLGGGGAYEQYF	TGTGCCAGCAGCTTAGGGGGCGGGGGGGCCTACGAGCAGTACTTC
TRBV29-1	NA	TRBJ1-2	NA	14	CSVEDLEDIYGYTF	TGCAGCGTTGAAGATCTCGAGGACATCTATGGCTACACCTTC
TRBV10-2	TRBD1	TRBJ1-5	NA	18	CASSESGGQGSSNQPQHF	TGCGCCAGCAGTGAGTCAGGCGGACAGGGGTCTAGCAATCAGCCCCAGCATTTT
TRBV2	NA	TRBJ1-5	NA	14	CASSVEGLHQPQHF	TGTGCCAGCAGTGTCGAGGGATTGCATCAGCCCCAGCATTTT
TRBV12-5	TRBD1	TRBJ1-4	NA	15	CASGSDRGLNEKLFF	TGTGCTAGTGGTTCTGACAGGGGACTTAATGAAAAACTGTTTTTT
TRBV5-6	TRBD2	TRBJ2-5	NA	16	CASSLFGLAGKETQYF	TGTGCCAGCAGCTTGTTTGGACTAGCGGGGAAGGAGACCCAGTACTTC
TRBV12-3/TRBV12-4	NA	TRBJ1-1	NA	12	CASSSGHTEAFF	TGTGCCAGCAGTTCAGGGCACACTGAAGCTTTCTTT
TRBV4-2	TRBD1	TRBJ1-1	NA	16	CASSQNRGLAGTEAFF	TGTGCCAGCAGCCAAAACAGGGGGCTCGCTGGCACTGAAGCTTTCTTT
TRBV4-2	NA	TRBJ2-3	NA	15	CASSQEPRPGDTQYF	TGTGCCAGCAGCCAAGAGCCTCGGCCGGGGGATACGCAGTATTTT
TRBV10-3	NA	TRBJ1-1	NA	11	CATGMNTEAFF	TGTGCCACCGGGATGAACACTGAAGCTTTCTTT
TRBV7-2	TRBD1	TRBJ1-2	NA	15	CASSPGQGDAYGYTF	TGTGCCAGCAGCCCCGGACAGGGAGACGCCTATGGCTACACCTTC
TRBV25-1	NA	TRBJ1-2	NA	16	CASTPRVGGDLSGYTF	TGTGCCAGCACCCCGAGGGTAGGGGGGGACCTTTCTGGCTACACCTTC
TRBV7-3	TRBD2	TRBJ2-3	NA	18	CASSLSGGTAGSTDTQYF	TGTGCCAGCAGCTTATCGGGGGGTACAGCGGGGAGCACAGATACGCAGTATTTT
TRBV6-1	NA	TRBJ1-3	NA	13	CASSETVGNTIYF	TGTGCCAGCAGTGAAACGGTGGGAAACACCATATATTTT
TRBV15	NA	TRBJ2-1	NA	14	CATSRDRGRNEQFF	TGTGCCACCAGCAGAGACAGGGGAAGGAATGAGCAGTTCTTC
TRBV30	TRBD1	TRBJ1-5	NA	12	CAWDRAGQPQHF	TGTGCCTGGGACAGGGCCGGGCAGCCCCAGCATTTT
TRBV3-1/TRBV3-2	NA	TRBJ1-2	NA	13	CASSHSGTPSDTF	TGTGCCAGCAGCCACTCAGGTACCCCCTCGGACACCTTC
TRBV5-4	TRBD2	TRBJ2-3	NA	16	CASSSVAGGETDTQYF	TGTGCCAGCAGCTCCGTAGCGGGGGGAGAAACAGATACGCAGTATTTT
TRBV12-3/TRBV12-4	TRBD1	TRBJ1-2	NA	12	CASGDRTYGYTF	TGTGCCAGCGGGGACAGGACTTATGGCTACACCTTC
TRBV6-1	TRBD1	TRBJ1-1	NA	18	CASSESPLTGGKDTEAFF	TGTGCCAGCAGTGAATCGCCCCTCACAGGGGGCAAGGACACTGAAGCTTTCTTT
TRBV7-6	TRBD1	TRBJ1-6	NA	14	CASSLGQLNSPLHF	TGTGCCAGCAGCCTGGGACAGCTCAATTCACCCCTCCACTTT
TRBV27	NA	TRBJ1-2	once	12	CASSLTGDGYTF	TGTGCCAGCAGTTTAACCGGGGATGGCTACACCTTC